This TCR beta chain was obtained from a study of blood T cells in healthy people across ages. PBMCs, at least 6 million per sample, were isolated. The extraction recovered at least 5.5 micrograms of total RNA per sample. The authors ran a second PCR of about 7 to 11 cycles using a sample-barcoded 5' primer and a J-beta primer mix. Each cDNA was tagged by a template-switch adaptor containing 12 random nucleotides. One entry per CDR3 protein, called by TCRdb with MiXCR from the 5' RACE reads. The table shows about 570,000 distinct CDR3 sequences, with approximately 30% occurring only once. Study-wide findings and caveats: Possibly confounding the expanded clonotype changes was the fact that donor CMV status was unknown.

Deletions cut 3 bases from V and 5 bases from J, with 6 bases between. The CDR3 is 12 amino acids. CDR1 and CDR2 from the germline V gene are KGHDR and SFDVKD. In the case of this clonotype: Its antigen is still unknown.

This chain links TRBV24-1 with TRBJ1-2; D gene uncertain. This sequence was found in a woman in her seventies in good health. Material for sequencing was blood. The CDR3 region is CATSDPDYGYTF. CDR3 sequence (DNA): TGTGCCACCAGTGATCCCGATTATGGCTACACCTTC.